This TCR beta chain was captured in a study of tumor-infiltrating lymphocytes in primary liver carcinoma. Study-level background: Roughly 3.65 to 7.13 million productive TCRbeta reads came from each sample, comparable across tissue types.

Per the germline V gene, CDR1 is SGHAT and CDR2 is FQNNGV. CDR3 size: 16 residues. V lost 11 bases, J lost 8 bases, and 28 bases lay in between. The researchers produced TCR beta cDNA from approximately 550 ng total RNA with a constant-region primer. For TCR beta, libraries were produced by three nested multiplex PCR rounds using slightly modified ARM-PCR. The opening two PCR rounds, ten to eleven cycles each, paired TRBV1-TRBV30 forward primers with a C-beta reverse primer. TCRdb reprocessed the multiplex PCR reads with MiXCR, giving one entry per CDR3 protein. The data contain approximately 73,000 distinct CDR3 sequences, more than 60% of them singletons. Turning to this clonotype: Its antigen is as yet unknown.

Co-extraction of RNA and DNA was performed on roughly 20-33 mg of unsorted bulk tissue. Each individual tumor supplied samples from five separate regions. Whole-study results and caveats: Tumor top-250-clone fractions significantly exceeded those of blood (p = 0.039).

The source material was liver tumor tissue from sampling region 4. Subset: tumor region T4, right-lateral pole. This sequence was found in a man in his forties with primary liver carcinoma and hepatitis B virus infection. J is TRBJ2-1 and V is TRBV11-2; a weak D match, TRBD2 (6 bases). CDR3 amino acids: CADSSRPSGRIYEQFF. The DNA of the CDR3 is TGTGCCGACAGCTCGCGCCCCAGTGGGAGGATCTATGAGCAGTTCTTC.